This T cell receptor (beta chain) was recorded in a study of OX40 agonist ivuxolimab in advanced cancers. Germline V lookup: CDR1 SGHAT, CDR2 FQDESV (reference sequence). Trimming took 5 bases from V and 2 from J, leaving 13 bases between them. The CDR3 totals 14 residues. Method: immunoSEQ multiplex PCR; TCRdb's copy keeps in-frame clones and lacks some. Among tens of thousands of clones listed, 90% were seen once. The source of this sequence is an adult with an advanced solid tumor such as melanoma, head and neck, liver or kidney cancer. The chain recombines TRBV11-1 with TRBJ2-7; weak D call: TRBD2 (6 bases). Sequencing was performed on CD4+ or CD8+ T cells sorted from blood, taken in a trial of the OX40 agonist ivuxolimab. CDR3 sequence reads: CASSPQTSTYEQYF. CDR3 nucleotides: TGTGCCAGCAGCCCCCAGACTAGTACCTACGAGCAGTACTTC.